This paragraph covers one T cell receptor (beta chain) sequence. This sample was taken from a study of cytomegalovirus exposure and HLA in healthy donors. PCR amplification relied on 60 Vbeta primers (plus 13 Jbeta primers). The protocol was immunoSEQ multiplex PCR, while the TCRdb copy is restricted to in-frame clones and leaves out a portion. This table holds tens of thousands of clones, about 84% found once. Unmatched junction bases numbered 13, after V lost 7 bases and J lost 6 bases. The CDR3 is 16 residues long. Germline CDR1 reads LNHDA; CDR2 reads SQIVND (reference sequence). The rearrangement joins TRBV19 to TRBJ1-5; TRBD1 matches 9 bases. The source of this sequence is a man aged 50-60 years in good health and CMV-seronegative. The source material was PBMCs. Here the CDR3 reads CASTYGDRVHGQPQHF. DNA for the CDR3: TGTGCCAGTACCTATGGGGACAGGGTCCACGGTCAGCCCCAGCATTTT.